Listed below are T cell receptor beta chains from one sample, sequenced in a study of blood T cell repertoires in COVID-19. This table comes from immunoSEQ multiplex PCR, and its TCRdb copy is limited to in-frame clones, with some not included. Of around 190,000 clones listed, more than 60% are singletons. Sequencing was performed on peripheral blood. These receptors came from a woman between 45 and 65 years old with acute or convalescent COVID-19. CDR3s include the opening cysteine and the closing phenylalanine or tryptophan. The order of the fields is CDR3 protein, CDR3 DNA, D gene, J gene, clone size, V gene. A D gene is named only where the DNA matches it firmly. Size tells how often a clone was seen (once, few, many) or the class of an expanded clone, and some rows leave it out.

CATSDRGQGQNQPQHF TGTGCCACCAGTGACCGGGGACAGGGCCAAAATCAGCCCCAGCATTTT TRBD1 TRBJ1-5 . TRBV24-1
CASSSRGNNQPQHF TGTGCCAGCAGCTCCCGAGGGAACAATCAGCCCCAGCATTTT . TRBJ1-5 . TRBV27
CASSVSLTARGTGELFF TGCGCCAGCAGCGTATCCTTGACTGCTCGGGGCACCGGGGAGCTGTTTTTT . TRBJ2-2 . TRBV10-2
CASRESLTGVGYTF TGCGCCAGCAGAGAAAGTTTGACAGGAGTTGGCTACACCTTC . TRBJ1-2 . TRBV5-1
CASSPGGEDTEAFF TGTGCCAGCAGTCCGGGGGGGGAGGACACTGAAGCTTTCTTT . TRBJ1-1 . TRBV6-5
CASTFRGSSYEQYF TGTGCCAGCACCTTTAGAGGGTCCTCCTACGAGCAGTACTTC . TRBJ2-7 . TRBV28
CASRRSSGTGVGHYEQYF TGTGCCAGCAGGCGGAGCTCCGGGACAGGGGTCGGACACTACGAGCAGTACTTC TRBD1 TRBJ2-7 few TRBV27
CATSRLAGGSYEQYF TGTGCCACCAGCAGATTAGCGGGAGGAAGCTACGAGCAGTACTTC TRBD2 TRBJ2-7 . TRBV15
CASSSYRAGYTF TGTGCCAGCAGTTCATACAGGGCCGGCTACACCTTC . TRBJ1-2 . TRBV6-5
CASSPNRGNEQYF TGTGCCAGCTCACCGAACCGGGGGAACGAGCAGTACTTC . TRBJ2-7 . TRBV18
CSVVPAFVVKTQYF TGCAGCGTTGTCCCCGCCTTCGTAGTGAAGACCCAGTACTTC . TRBJ2-5 . TRBV29-1
CASSEGGLGLRAQKLFF TGTGCCAGCAGTGAAGGAGGGCTGGGTCTCCGGGCTCAAAAACTGTTTTTT . TRBJ1-4 . TRBV25-1
CASSLELGSGTYNSPLHF TGTGCCAGCAGTTTGGAATTGGGATCGGGGACCTATAATTCACCCCTCCACTTT . TRBJ1-6 . TRBV28
CASSLAGRSNTEAFF TGTGCCAGCAGTTTAGCAGGGCGGTCGAACACTGAAGCTTTCTTT . TRBJ1-1 . TRBV6-2/TRBV6-3
CASSSSGENRYEQYF TGTGCCAGCAGCTCCTCAGGGGAGAACAGGTACGAGCAGTACTTC . TRBJ2-7 . TRBV5-6
CASSQDPRGQGINYGYTF TGTGCCAGCAGCCAAGACCCCCGGGGACAGGGGATTAACTATGGCTACACCTTC TRBD1 TRBJ1-2 few TRBV3-1/TRBV3-2
CASSLAWTEVGTEAFF TGTGCCAGCAGCTTAGCGTGGACGGAGGTAGGGACTGAAGCTTTCTTT . TRBJ1-1 once TRBV7-8
CASSDSRDRGPANYGYTF TGTGCCAGCAGCGACTCCCGGGACAGGGGGCCAGCTAACTATGGCTACACCTTC TRBD1 TRBJ1-2 . TRBV14
CAWSVQGSIQYF TGTGCCTGGAGTGTACAGGGAAGCATTCAGTACTTC . TRBJ2-4 . TRBV30
CATSSKTRRTSGPYEQYF TGTGCCACCAGCAGTAAAACCAGGCGGACTAGCGGCCCCTACGAGCAGTACTTC TRBD2 TRBJ2-7 . TRBV15
CATSRAGTGRNYEQYF TGTGCCACCAGCAGAGCCGGGACAGGGAGGAACTACGAGCAGTACTTC TRBD1 TRBJ2-7 . TRBV15
CASSLVGTGGSGNTIYF TGTGCCAGCAGCTTAGTGGGTACAGGGGGAAGTGGAAACACCATATATTTT TRBD1 TRBJ1-3 . TRBV7-6
CSASSGRRYEQYF TGCAGTGCTAGTAGCGGGAGGAGGTACGAGCAGTACTTC TRBD2 TRBJ2-7 once TRBV20-1
CASSIQGSNQPQHF TGTGCCAGTAGTATTCAGGGGAGCAATCAGCCCCAGCATTTT . TRBJ1-5 . TRBV19
CASSQEEGTGLAFF TGCGCCAGCAGCCAAGAAGAAGGGACAGGGCTGGCTTTCTTT TRBD1 TRBJ1-1 . TRBV4-1
CASSFRLAYEQYF TGTGCCAGCAGTTTTCGACTAGCCTACGAGCAGTACTTC . TRBJ2-7 . TRBV6-5
CACSGVFNEQFF TGTGCCTGTAGCGGGGTTTTCAATGAGCAGTTCTTC TRBD2 TRBJ2-1 . TRBV7-8
CASSPWRRATGKLFF TGTGCCAGTAGCCCCTGGCGCAGGGCAACCGGAAAACTGTTTTTT . TRBJ1-4 once TRBV19
CASSLDAGLVYEQYF TGTGCCAGCAGCTTAGATGCGGGACTAGTCTACGAGCAGTACTTC TRBD2 TRBJ2-7 . TRBV11-2
CASSRRLAGALRDEQYF TGTGCCAGCAGCCGCCGACTAGCGGGAGCCCTCAGGGACGAGCAGTACTTC TRBD2 TRBJ2-7 . TRBV14
CASSPGLANEQFF TGTGCCAGCTCACCAGGGCTAGCCAATGAGCAGTTCTTC . TRBJ2-1 once TRBV18
CASSRGTATYGYTF TGTGCCAGCAGTCGGGGTACAGCCACCTATGGCTACACCTTC . TRBJ1-2 . TRBV6-5
CASSPTDRGLDIQYF TGTGCCAGCTCACCCACCGACAGGGGGCTAGACATTCAGTACTTC TRBD1 TRBJ2-4 few TRBV18